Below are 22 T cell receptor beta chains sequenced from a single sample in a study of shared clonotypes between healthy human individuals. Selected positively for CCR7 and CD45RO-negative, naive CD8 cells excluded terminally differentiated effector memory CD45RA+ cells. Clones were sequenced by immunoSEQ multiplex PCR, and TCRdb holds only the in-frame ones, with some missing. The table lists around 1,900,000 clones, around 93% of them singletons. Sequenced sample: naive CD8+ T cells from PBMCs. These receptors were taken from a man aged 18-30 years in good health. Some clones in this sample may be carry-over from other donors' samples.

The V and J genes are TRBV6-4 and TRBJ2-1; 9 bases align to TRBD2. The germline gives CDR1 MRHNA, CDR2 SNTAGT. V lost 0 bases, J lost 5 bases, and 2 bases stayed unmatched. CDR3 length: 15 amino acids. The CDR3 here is CASSDSLAGHNEQFF. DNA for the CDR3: TGTGCCAGCAGTGACTCCCTAGCGGGGCACAATGAGCAGTTCTTC.

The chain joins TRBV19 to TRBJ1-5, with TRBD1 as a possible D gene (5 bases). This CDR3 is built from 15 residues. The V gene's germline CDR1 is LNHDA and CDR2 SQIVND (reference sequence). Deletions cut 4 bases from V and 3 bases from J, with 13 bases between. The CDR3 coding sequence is TGTGCCAGTAGTACCTTCGGGGGGGACAATCAGCCCCAGCATTTT. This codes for CASSTFGGDNQPQHF.

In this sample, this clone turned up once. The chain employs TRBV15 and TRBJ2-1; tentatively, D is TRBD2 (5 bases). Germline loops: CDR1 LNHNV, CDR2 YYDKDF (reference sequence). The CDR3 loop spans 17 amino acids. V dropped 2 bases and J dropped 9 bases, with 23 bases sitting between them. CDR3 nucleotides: TGTGCCACCAGCAGATTCGGGCGGGCGTCGGATGTAAGTGAGCAGTTCTTC. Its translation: CATSRFGRASDVSEQFF.

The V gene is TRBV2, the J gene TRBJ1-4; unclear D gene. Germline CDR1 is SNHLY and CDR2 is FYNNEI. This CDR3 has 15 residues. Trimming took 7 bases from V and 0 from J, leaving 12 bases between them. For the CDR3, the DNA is TGTGCCAGCACGGCATGGATTGCAACTAATGAAAAACTGTTTTTT. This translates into CASTAWIATNEKLFF. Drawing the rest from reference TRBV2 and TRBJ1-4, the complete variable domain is EPEVTQTPSHQVTQMGQEVILRCVPISNHLYFYWYRQILGQKVEFLVSFYNNEISEKSEIFDDQFSVERPDGSNFTLKIRSTKLEDSAMYFCASTAWIATNEKLFFGSGTQLSVL.

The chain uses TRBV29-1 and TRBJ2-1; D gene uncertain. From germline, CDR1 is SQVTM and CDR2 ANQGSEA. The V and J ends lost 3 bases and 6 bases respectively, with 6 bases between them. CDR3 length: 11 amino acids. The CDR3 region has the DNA TGCAGCGTTGAGGAGCCCAATGAGCAGTTCTTC. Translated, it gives CSVEEPNEQFF.

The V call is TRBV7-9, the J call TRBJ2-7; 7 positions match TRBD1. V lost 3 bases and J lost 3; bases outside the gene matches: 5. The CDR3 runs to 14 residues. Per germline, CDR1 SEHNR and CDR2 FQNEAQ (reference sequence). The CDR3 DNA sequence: TGTGCCAGCAGCTTTATTCCAGGGGGCTACGAGCAGTACTTC. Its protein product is CASSFIPGGYEQYF.

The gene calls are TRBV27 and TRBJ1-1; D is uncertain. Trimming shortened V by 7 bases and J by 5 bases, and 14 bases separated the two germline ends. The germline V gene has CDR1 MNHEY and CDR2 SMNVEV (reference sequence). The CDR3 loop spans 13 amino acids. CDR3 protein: CASTQLGGTEAFF. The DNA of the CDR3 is TGTGCCAGCACTCAACTCGGAGGTACTGAAGCTTTCTTT.

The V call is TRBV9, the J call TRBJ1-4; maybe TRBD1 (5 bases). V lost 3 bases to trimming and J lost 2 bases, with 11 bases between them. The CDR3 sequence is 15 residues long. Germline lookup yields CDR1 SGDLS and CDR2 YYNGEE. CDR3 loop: CASSAESGTNEKLFF. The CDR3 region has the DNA TGTGCCAGCAGCGCTGAATCAGGGACTAATGAAAAACTGTTTTTT.

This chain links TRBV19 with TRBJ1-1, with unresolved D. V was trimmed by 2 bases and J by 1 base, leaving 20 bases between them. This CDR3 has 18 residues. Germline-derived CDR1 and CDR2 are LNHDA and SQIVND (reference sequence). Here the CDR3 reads CASSIRRASTIPNTEAFF. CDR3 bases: TGTGCCAGTAGTATAAGGAGGGCGTCGACGATCCCGAACACTGAAGCTTTCTTT.

In DNA, the CDR3 is TGTGCCAGTAGTATCGGGACAGGGGTCGGCTATGGCTACACCTTC. This sequence encodes CASSIGTGVGYGYTF. The chain joins TRBV19 to TRBJ1-2, with 10 bases aligning to TRBD1. The CDR3 runs 15 residues. Germline trimming cut 3 bases from V and 4 bases from J; bases unmatched to any gene: 5. Per germline, CDR1 LNHDA and CDR2 SQIVND (reference sequence).

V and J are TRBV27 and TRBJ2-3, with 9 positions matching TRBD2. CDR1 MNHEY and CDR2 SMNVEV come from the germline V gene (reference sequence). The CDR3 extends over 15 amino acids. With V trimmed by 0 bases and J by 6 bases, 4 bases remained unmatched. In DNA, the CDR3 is TGTGCCAGCAGTTTATCCCTAGCGGGGCGGGATACGCAGTATTTT. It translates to CASSLSLAGRDTQYF.

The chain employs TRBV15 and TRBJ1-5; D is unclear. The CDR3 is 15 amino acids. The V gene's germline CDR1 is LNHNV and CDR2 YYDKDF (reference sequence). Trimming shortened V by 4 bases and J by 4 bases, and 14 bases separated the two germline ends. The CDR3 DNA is TGTGCCACCAGCACCTCCCCAAGGCGGAATCAGCCCCAGCATTTT. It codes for CATSTSPRRNQPQHF.

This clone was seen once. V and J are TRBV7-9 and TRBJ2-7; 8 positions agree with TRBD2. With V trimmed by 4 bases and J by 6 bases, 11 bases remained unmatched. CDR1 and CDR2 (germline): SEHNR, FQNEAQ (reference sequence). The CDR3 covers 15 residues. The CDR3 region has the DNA TGTGCCAGCAGCTCTTGGACTAGCCCACGGGTCGAGCAGTACTTC. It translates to CASSSWTSPRVEQYF.

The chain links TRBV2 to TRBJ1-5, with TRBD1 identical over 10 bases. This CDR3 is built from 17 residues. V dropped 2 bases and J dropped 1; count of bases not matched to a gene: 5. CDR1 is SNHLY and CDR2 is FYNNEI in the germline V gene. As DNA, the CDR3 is TGTGCCAGCAGTGAATTTAGGGGACAGGGGAGCAATCAGCCCCAGCATTTT. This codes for CASSEFRGQGSNQPQHF.

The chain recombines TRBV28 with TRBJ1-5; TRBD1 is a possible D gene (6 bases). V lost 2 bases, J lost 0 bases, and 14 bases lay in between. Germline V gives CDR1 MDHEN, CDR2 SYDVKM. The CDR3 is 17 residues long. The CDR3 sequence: CASSLLRSDSSNQPQHF. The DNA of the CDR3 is TGTGCCAGCAGTTTACTCAGGTCGGACAGTAGCAATCAGCCCCAGCATTTT. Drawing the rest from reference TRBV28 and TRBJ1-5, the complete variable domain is DVKVTQSSRYLVKRTGEKVFLECVQDMDHENMFWYRQDPGLGLRLIYFSYDVKMKEKGDIPEGYSVSREKKERFSLILESASTNQTSMYLCASSLLRSDSSNQPQHFGDGTRLSIL.

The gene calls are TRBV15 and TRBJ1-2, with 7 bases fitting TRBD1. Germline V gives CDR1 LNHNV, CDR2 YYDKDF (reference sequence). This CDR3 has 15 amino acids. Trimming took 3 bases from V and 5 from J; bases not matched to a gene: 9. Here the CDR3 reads CATSRLLGTAYGYTF. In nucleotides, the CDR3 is TGTGCCACCAGCAGGCTACTGGGGACAGCTTATGGCTACACCTTC. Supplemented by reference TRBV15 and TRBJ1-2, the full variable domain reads DAMVIQNPRYQVTQFGKPVTLSCSQTLNHNVMYWYQQKSSQAPKLLFHYYDKDFNNEADTPDNFQSRRPNTSFCFLDIRSPGLGDTAMYLCATSRLLGTAYGYTFGSGTRLTVV.

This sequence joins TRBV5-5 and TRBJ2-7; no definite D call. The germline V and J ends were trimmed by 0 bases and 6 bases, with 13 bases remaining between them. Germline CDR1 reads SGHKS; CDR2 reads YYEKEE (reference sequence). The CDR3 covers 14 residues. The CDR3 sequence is CASSLVSGKLEQYF. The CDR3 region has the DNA TGTGCCAGCAGCTTGGTTTCTGGGAAACTCGAGCAGTACTTC.

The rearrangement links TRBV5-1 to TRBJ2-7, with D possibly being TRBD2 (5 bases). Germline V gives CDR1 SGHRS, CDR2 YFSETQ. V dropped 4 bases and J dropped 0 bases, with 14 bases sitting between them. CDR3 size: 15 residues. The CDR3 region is CASSLNSDSSYEQYF. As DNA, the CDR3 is TGCGCCAGCAGCCTAAATAGCGATAGCTCCTACGAGCAGTACTTC.

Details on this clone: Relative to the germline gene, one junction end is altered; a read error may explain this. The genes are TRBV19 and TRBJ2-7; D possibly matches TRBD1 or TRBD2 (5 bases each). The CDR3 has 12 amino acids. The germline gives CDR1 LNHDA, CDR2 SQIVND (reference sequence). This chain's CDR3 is CATSPGTLEQYF. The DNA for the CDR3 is TGTGCCACTAGTCCGGGGACCCTCGAGCAGTACTTC.

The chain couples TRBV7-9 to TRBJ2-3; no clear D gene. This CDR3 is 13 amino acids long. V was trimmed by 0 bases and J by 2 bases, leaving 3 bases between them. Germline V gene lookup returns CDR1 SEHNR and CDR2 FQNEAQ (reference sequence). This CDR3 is CASSLADTDTQYF. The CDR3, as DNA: TGTGCCAGCAGCTTAGCGGACACAGATACGCAGTATTTT.

CDR3 sequence: CASSVSPGGGGHEQYF. The CDR3 nucleotides are TGTGCCAGCAGCGTCTCCCCCGGTGGGGGGGGCCACGAGCAGTACTTC. V and J are TRBV9 and TRBJ2-7, with D perhaps matching TRBD2 (7 bases). Germline V gene sequence: CDR1 SGDLS, CDR2 YYNGEE. The V and J ends lost 2 bases and 5 bases respectively, with 20 bases between them. This CDR3 has 16 residues.

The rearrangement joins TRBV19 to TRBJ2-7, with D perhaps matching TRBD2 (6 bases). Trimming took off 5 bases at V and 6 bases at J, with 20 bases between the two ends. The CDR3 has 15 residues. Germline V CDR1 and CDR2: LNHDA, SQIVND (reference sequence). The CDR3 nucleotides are TGTGCCAGTAGTTTAACGGGACTTTCCGGAACCGAGCAGTACTTC. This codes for CASSLTGLSGTEQYF. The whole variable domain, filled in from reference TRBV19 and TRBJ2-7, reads DGGITQSPKYLFRKEGQNVTLSCEQNLNHDAMYWYRQDPGQGLRLIYYSQIVNDFQKGDIAEGYSVSREKKESFPLTVTSAQKNPTAFYLCASSLTGLSGTEQYFGPGTRLTVT.